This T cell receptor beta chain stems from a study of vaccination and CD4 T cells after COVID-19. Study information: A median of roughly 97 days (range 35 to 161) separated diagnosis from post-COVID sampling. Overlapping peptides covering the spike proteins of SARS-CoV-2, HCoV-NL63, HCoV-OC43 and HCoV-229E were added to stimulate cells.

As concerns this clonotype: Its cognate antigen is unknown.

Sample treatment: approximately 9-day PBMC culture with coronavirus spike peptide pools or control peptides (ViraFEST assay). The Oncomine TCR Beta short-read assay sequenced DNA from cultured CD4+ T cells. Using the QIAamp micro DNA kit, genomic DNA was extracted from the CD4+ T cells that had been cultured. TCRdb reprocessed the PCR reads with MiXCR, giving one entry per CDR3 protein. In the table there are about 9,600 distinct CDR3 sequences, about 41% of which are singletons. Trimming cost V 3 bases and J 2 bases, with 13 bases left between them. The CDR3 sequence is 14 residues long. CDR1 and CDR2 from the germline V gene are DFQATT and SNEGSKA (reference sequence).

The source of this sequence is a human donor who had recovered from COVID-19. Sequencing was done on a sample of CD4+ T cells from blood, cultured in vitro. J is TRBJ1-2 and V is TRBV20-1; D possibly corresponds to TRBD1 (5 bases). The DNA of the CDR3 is TGCAGTGCTAGTCTCGGACACGGCAACTATGGCTACACCTTC. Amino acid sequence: CSASLGHGNYGYTF.